A single sample gave rise to the 16 T cell receptor beta chains below, sequenced in a study of cytotoxic CD8 clonotypes in ibrutinib-treated CLL. The protocol was immunoSEQ multiplex PCR, while the TCRdb copy is restricted to in-frame clones and leaves out a portion. The sample has hundreds of thousands of clones; roughly 70% are singletons. Sequenced here: PBMCs, sampled after 24 months of ibrutinib treatment. Source of these receptors: a human donor with chronic lymphocytic leukemia.

A few counts support this clone. The CDR3 here is CASSEWGFGETQYF. Written as DNA, the CDR3 is TGTGCCAGCAGTGAATGGGGTTTCGGGGAGACCCAGTACTTC. This chain uses TRBV2 with TRBJ2-5; D is unresolved. Germline lookup yields CDR1 SNHLY and CDR2 FYNNEI. The CDR3 runs 14 residues. The V and J ends lost 2 bases and 5 bases respectively, with 12 bases between them.

The chain is built from TRBV29-1 and TRBJ2-7; tentatively, D is TRBD2 (5 bases). From germline, CDR1 is SQVTM and CDR2 ANQGSEA. The CDR3 has 12 amino acids. Trimming removed 5 bases from V and 0 bases from J, with 8 bases in between. Here the CDR3 reads CSVSEASYEQYF. As DNA, the CDR3 is TGCAGCGTTTCGGAGGCCTCCTACGAGCAGTACTTC.

The V gene is TRBV28, the J gene TRBJ1-2; D may be TRBD1 (6 bases). The CDR3 is 12 amino acids. Per germline, CDR1 MDHEN and CDR2 SYDVKM. V was clipped by 4 bases and J by 7 bases, with 10 bases between them. CDR3 sequence reads: CASSWTDFGYTF. The CDR3 DNA reads TGTGCCAGCAGTTGGACAGATTTTGGCTACACCTTC.

In its sample, this clone was seen a few times. The DNA for the CDR3 is TGTGCCACCAGCAGAGCCGCGACTCAGGGCAATCAGCCCCAGCATTTT. This sequence encodes CATSRAATQGNQPQHF. This rearrangement joins TRBV15 to TRBJ1-5, with unresolved D. The CDR3 covers 16 residues. The ends were cut back, 1 base at V and 2 bases at J, with 12 bases in the middle. Germline assignment: CDR1 LNHNV and CDR2 YYDKDF (reference sequence).

V is TRBV15 and J is TRBJ1-5; TRBD1 agrees at 7 bases. Germline CDR1 LNHNV, CDR2 YYDKDF (reference sequence). Germline trimming cut 3 bases from V and 0 bases from J; bases unmatched to any gene: 2. The CDR3 runs 15 residues. CDR3 bases: TGTGCCACCAGCAGTGGGACAGTTAGCAATCAGCCCCAGCATTTT. Amino acid sequence: CATSSGTVSNQPQHF.

CDR3 sequence: CASSFIGRETQYF. The CDR3, as DNA: TGTGCCAGCAGCTTTATTGGGAGGGAGACCCAGTACTTC. The chain joins TRBV5-8 to TRBJ2-5, with a possible D match to TRBD2 (6 bases). Trimming stripped 2 bases from V and 5 bases from J, with 10 bases between. The CDR3 has 13 residues. Germline V gene data show CDR1 as SGHTS and CDR2 as YDEGEE.

This CDR3 reads CASSRTGPNTGELFF. As DNA, the CDR3 is TGTGCCAGCAGCCGGACTGGACCTAACACCGGGGAGCTGTTTTTT. J is TRBJ2-2 and V is TRBV11-3, with D possibly being TRBD2 (5 bases). This CDR3 has 15 residues. Germline CDR1 and CDR2: SGHNT and YENEEA. With 5 bases removed from V and 2 bases from J, the gap between germline ends came to 12 bases.

CDR3 DNA: TGTGCCAGCAGCCCCGACAGCGGGAGGGGCGTCGGCGAGCAGTACTTC. It codes for CASSPDSGRGVGEQYF. The chain is built from TRBV5-4 and TRBJ2-7; 10 nucleotides align to TRBD2. V dropped 4 bases and J dropped 6; count of bases not matched to a gene: 13. Germline CDR1 SGHNT, CDR2 YYREEE (reference sequence). The CDR3 spans 16 residues.

J is TRBJ2-1 and V is TRBV2, with TRBD2 matching 15 bases. V shed 4 bases, J shed 3 bases, and the junction held 4 bases outside the gene matches. From germline, CDR1 is SNHLY and CDR2 FYNNEI. The CDR3 is made up of 17 amino acids. CDR3 residues: CASSGTSGRANYNEQFF. The CDR3 DNA reads as TGTGCCAGCAGTGGGACTAGCGGGAGGGCCAACTACAATGAGCAGTTCTTC.

CDR3 amino acids: CASSLSTGTGANVLTF. CDR3 DNA: TGTGCCAGCAGCTTAAGTACTGGGACTGGGGCCAACGTCCTGACTTTC. V is TRBV11-2 and J is TRBJ2-6; D gene ambiguous. The CDR3 is 16 amino acids. CDR1 is SGHAT and CDR2 is FQNNGV in the germline V gene. Trimming stripped 2 bases from V and 2 bases from J, with 10 bases between. The full variable domain, in which reference TRBV11-2 and TRBJ2-6 provide the parts outside the CDR3, is EAGVAQSPRYKIIEKRQSVAFWCNPISGHATLYWYQQILGQGPKLLIQFQNNGVVDDSQLPKDRFSAERLKGVDSTLKIQPAKLEDSAVYLCASSLSTGTGANVLTFGAGSRLTVL.

This chain connects TRBV5-4 to TRBJ2-3, with a possible D match to TRBD1 (5 bases). The CDR3 sequence is 14 residues long. CDR1 is SGHNT and CDR2 is YYREEE in the germline V gene (reference sequence). Trimming cost V 0 bases and J 6 bases, with 11 bases left between them. The CDR3 region is CASSLGQGSDTQYF. The CDR3 DNA is TGTGCCAGCAGCTTGGGGCAGGGTAGCGATACGCAGTATTTT.

The chain has TRBV18 and TRBJ2-6; D uncertain. Trimming removed 3 bases from V and 2 bases from J, with 8 bases in between. The CDR3 is 15 amino acids. The germline V gene encodes CDR1 KGHSH and CDR2 LQKENI. CDR3 protein: CASSPIEAGANVLTF. CDR3 in DNA: TGTGCCAGCTCACCTATAGAGGCTGGGGCCAACGTCCTGACTTTC.

The chain recombines TRBV19 with TRBJ2-5, with D perhaps matching TRBD1 (6 bases). The CDR3 extends over 14 amino acids. Germline V gene sequence: CDR1 LNHDA, CDR2 SQIVND (reference sequence). Trimming took off 3 bases at V and 2 bases at J, with 10 bases between the two ends. This chain's CDR3 is CASSIFGTQETQYF. The CDR3 bases are TGTGCCAGTAGTATTTTTGGGACACAAGAGACCCAGTACTTC.

This chain links TRBV7-9 with TRBJ2-1; D is perhaps TRBD1 (5 bases). Trimming left V 1 base short and J 4 bases short, with 8 bases between. This CDR3 is 14 amino acids long. Per the germline V gene, CDR1 is SEHNR and CDR2 is FQNEAQ (reference sequence). CDR3 loop: CASSLEGAYNEQFF. In DNA, the CDR3 is TGTGCCAGCAGCTTAGAAGGGGCGTACAATGAGCAGTTCTTC.

The chain joins TRBV28 to TRBJ1-1, with D hard to call. The germline CDR1 and CDR2 sequences are MDHEN and SYDVKM. CDR3 length: 14 residues. V dropped 7 bases and J dropped 3 bases, with 15 bases sitting between them. The CDR3 protein is CASIPHSFDTEAFF. The DNA for the CDR3 is TGTGCCAGCATCCCCCATTCCTTTGACACTGAAGCTTTCTTT.

The DNA of the CDR3 is TGTGCCAGCAGTCTTGTCAGGGGGTGGAGGGCTGGAAACACCATATATTTT. It encodes CASSLVRGWRAGNTIYF. This chain links TRBV28 with TRBJ1-3, with 7 bases lining up with TRBD1. V trimming: 5 bases; J trimming: 2 bases; junction bases outside the gene matches: 12. Per the germline V gene, CDR1 is MDHEN and CDR2 is SYDVKM. The CDR3 is 17 amino acids.